What follows is one TCR beta chain and its context. This may be a read error: a much more frequent sequence differs by one nucleotide. Original methodology: Cell counts per sample came from amplifying reference gene primers. Only in-frame clones appear in the TCRdb table, and some are missing; sequencing was by immunoSEQ multiplex PCR. Clone size and the V and J calls come from that table; the DNA yielded D and trimming. The sample carries about 240,000 clones, about 70% recorded once. These data come from a study of blood T cell repertoires in COVID-19. Study-wide background: From the United States, Italy and Spain came samples of acute and convalescent COVID-19. The cDNA or gDNA used as material had been derived from T cells, B-cell-depleted T cells, or PBMCs.

The clonotype was recovered from an elderly woman with acute or convalescent COVID-19. Sequences were obtained from peripheral blood.

DNA for the CDR3: TGTGCCAGCAGCCGGACTAGCGGGACAGCAGATACGCAGTATTTT. Its translation: CASSRTSGTADTQYF. V is TRBV11-2 and J is TRBJ2-3, with 12 bases fitting TRBD2. The CDR3 runs to 15 residues. J gave up 4 bases and V 5 bases, and 4 bases lay outside the gene matches. CDR1 is SGHAT, CDR2 FQNNGV, per germline.